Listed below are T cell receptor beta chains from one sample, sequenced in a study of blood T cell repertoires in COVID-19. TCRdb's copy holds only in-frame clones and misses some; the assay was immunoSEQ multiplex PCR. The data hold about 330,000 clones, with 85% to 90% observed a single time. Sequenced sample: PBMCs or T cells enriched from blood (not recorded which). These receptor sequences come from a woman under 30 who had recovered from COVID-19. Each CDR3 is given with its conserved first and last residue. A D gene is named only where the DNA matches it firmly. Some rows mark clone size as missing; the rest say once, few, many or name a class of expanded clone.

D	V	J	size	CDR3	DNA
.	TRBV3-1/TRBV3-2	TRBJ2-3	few	CASSPPTGYADTQYF	TGTGCCAGCAGCCCACCGACGGGGTACGCAGATACGCAGTATTTT
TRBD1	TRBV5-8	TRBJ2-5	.	CASSLGQGPQETQYF	TGTGCCAGCAGCTTGGGACAGGGGCCCCAAGAGACCCAGTACTTC
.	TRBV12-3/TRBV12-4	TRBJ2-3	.	CASSRTDTQYF	TGTGCCAGCAGCCGTACAGATACGCAGTATTTT
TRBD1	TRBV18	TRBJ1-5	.	CASSPDRVVGNQPQHF	TGTGCCAGCTCACCGGACAGGGTCGTCGGCAATCAGCCCCAGCATTTT
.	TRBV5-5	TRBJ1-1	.	CASSLLTTRGLTEAFF	TGTGCCAGCAGCTTATTGACGACCAGGGGATTGACTGAAGCTTTCTTT
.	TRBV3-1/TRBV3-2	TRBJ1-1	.	CASSPRGWGEAFF	TGTGCCAGCAGCCCCCGGGGGTGGGGTGAAGCTTTCTTT
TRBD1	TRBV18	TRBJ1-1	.	CASSRDRGRTNTEAFF	TGTGCCAGCTCCCGGGACAGGGGGCGAACGAACACTGAAGCTTTCTTT
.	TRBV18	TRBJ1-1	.	CASSPESEAFF	TGTGCCAGCTCACCGGAGTCTGAAGCTTTCTTT
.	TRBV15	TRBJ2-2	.	CATSERRTAGITGELFF	TGTGCCACCAGCGAGCGACGGACAGCGGGGATAACCGGGGAGCTGTTTTTT
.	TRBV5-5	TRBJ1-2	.	CASSYSRAFYYGYTF	TGTGCCAGCAGCTATTCCAGGGCCTTCTACTATGGCTACACCTTC
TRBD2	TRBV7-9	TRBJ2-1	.	CASSSLLLAGGRDEQFF	TGTGCCAGCAGCTCCCTACTCCTAGCGGGGGGCCGGGATGAGCAGTTCTTC
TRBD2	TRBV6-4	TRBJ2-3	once	CASRALAGGKDTQYF	TGTGCCAGCAGAGCCCTAGCGGGGGGTAAGGATACGCAGTATTTT
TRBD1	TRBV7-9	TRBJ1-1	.	CASSFKGQGDTEAFF	TGTGCCAGCAGCTTTAAGGGGCAGGGGGACACTGAAGCTTTCTTT
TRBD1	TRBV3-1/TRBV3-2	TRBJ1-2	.	CASSQDRDDYGYTF	TGTGCCAGCAGCCAGGACAGGGACGACTATGGCTACACCTTC
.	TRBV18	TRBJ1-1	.	CASSPLEGVGTEAFF	TGTGCCAGCTCACCACTTGAGGGAGTAGGGACTGAAGCTTTCTTT
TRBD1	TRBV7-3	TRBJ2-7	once	CASSSDRGVDEQYF	TGTGCCAGCAGCTCCGACAGGGGTGTCGACGAGCAGTACTTC
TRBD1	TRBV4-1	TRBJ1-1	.	CASRQGANTEAFF	TGCGCCAGCAGACAGGGGGCGAACACTGAAGCTTTCTTT
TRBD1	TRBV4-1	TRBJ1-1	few	CASSQDRRTGWNTEAFF	TGCGCCAGCAGCCAAGATCGCCGGACAGGGTGGAACACTGAAGCTTTCTTT
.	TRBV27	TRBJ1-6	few	CASSLTGGLLLRLHF	TGTGCCAGCAGTTTAACCGGGGGTCTTTTATTACGCCTCCACTTT
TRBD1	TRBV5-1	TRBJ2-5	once	CASSLARGFQETQYF	TGCGCCAGCAGCTTGGCCAGGGGGTTCCAAGAGACCCAGTACTTC
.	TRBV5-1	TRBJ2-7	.	CASSFNRGGEQYF	TGCGCCAGCAGCTTTAACAGAGGGGGTGAGCAGTACTTC
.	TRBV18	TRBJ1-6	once	CASSPIGQGRGSPLHF	TGTGCCAGCTCACCAATCGGGCAGGGGCGCGGGTCACCCCTCCACTTT
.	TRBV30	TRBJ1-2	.	CARRDFTKGYGYTF	TGTGCCAGGCGGGACTTTACCAAAGGGTATGGCTACACCTTC
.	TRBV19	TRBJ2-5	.	CASTGTGMQSETQYF	TGTGCCAGTACGGGAACAGGGATGCAGTCGGAGACCCAGTACTTC
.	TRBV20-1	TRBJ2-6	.	CSAHGANVLTF	TGCAGTGCTCATGGGGCCAACGTCCTGACTTTC
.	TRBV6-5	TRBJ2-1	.	CASRDSGEFF	TGTGCCAGCAGGGACAGTGGAGAGTTCTTC
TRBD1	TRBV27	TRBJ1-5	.	CASSWTGSNQPQHF	TGTGCCAGCAGCTGGACAGGCTCCAATCAGCCCCAGCATTTT
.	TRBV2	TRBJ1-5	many	CASSARLGAPNQPQHF	TGTGCCAGCAGCGCCCGGCTGGGGGCCCCAAATCAGCCCCAGCATTTT
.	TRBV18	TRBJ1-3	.	CASSRMGLRNSGNTIYF	TGTGCCAGCTCACGAATGGGACTGAGAAACTCTGGAAACACCATATATTTT
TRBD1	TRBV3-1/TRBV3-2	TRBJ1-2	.	CASSLRGDYGYTF	TGTGCCAGCAGCCTCAGGGGGGACTATGGCTACACCTTC
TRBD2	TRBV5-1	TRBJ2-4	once	CASMAGGPGGAKNIQYF	TGCGCCAGCATGGCGGGAGGGCCTGGAGGAGCCAAAAACATTCAGTACTTC
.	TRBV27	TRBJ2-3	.	CASSPSRDRSTDTQYF	TGTGCCAGCAGTCCCTCCCGAGACAGGAGCACAGATACGCAGTATTTT
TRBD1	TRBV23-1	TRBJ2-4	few	CASSPPQGGSRAKNIQYF	TGCGCCAGCAGTCCCCCACAGGGGGGTAGTCGAGCCAAAAACATTCAGTACTTC
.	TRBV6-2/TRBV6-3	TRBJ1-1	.	CASSYSQMNTEAFF	TGTGCCAGCAGTTACTCCCAGATGAACACTGAAGCTTTCTTT
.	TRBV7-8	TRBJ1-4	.	CASSPRGLEKLFF	TGTGCCAGCAGCCCGCGGGGCCTGGAAAAACTGTTTTTT
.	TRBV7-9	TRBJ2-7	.	CASSLGGPEEQYF	TGTGCCAGCAGCCTAGGAGGGCCGGAAGAGCAGTACTTC
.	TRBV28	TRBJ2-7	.	CASSQGTPGQQYF	TGTGCCAGCAGCCAGGGGACCCCCGGCCAGCAGTACTTC
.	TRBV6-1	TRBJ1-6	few	CASSEGQGSYNSPLHF	TGTGCCAGCAGTGAGGGCCAGGGCTCCTATAATTCACCCCTCCACTTT
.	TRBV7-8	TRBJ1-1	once	CASSRVSRAYTEAFF	TGTGCCAGCAGCCGCGTCAGCAGGGCCTACACTGAAGCTTTCTTT
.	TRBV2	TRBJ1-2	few	CASLLVSNYGYTF	TGTGCCAGCCTACTGGTCTCTAACTATGGCTACACCTTC
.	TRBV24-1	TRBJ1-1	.	CATRSGAGTEAFF	TGTGCCACCCGCAGCGGGGCAGGGACTGAAGCTTTCTTT
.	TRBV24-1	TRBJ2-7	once	CATSPSASYEQYF	TGTGCCACCAGTCCTAGCGCCTCCTACGAGCAGTACTTC
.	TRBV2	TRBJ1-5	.	CASSFDTLTSNQPQHF	TGTGCCAGCAGCTTCGACACTTTAACTAGCAATCAGCCCCAGCATTTT
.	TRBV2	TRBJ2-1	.	CASSGGLGNEQFF	TGTGCCAGCAGCGGGGGGCTTGGGAATGAGCAGTTCTTC
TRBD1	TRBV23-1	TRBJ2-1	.	CASSQNHTGVLWDEQFF	TGCGCCAGCAGTCAAAACCACACAGGGGTCTTATGGGATGAGCAGTTCTTC
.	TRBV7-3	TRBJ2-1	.	CASSLTVGDNEQFF	TGTGCCAGCAGCTTAACGGTCGGGGACAATGAGCAGTTCTTC
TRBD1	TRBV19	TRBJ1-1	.	CASSFQTGGGTEAFF	TGTGCCAGTAGTTTCCAGACAGGGGGTGGCACTGAAGCTTTCTTT
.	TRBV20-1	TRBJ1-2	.	CSASAREMTRYGYTF	TGCAGTGCTAGTGCCCGGGAAATGACTAGGTATGGCTACACCTTC
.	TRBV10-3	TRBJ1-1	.	CAISDRQGGPTEAFF	TGTGCCATCAGTGACCGTCAGGGCGGTCCCACTGAAGCTTTCTTT
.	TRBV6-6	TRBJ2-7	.	CASSYYYEQYF	TGTGCCAGCAGTTATTACTACGAGCAGTACTTC